This is a list of T cell receptor beta chains from one sample in a study of T cell responses to AZD1222 COVID-19 vaccine. The data were produced by immunoSEQ multiplex PCR, yet TCRdb's version contains in-frame clones alone and is incomplete. The sample yields some 110,000 clones, approximately 90% seen once. The sequencing used peripheral blood, collected on day 0 of AZD1222 vaccination. These receptor sequences come from an adult in good health. CDR3s include the opening cysteine and the closing phenylalanine or tryptophan. D genes are given only for firm matches. Rows may omit the clone size; those that give it use once, few, many or a size class.

d_gene	j_gene	v_gene	len	abundance	CDR3aa	CDR3nt
TRBD2	TRBJ2-7	TRBV7-9	14	.	CASSEGLVAYEQYF	TGTGCCAGCAGCGAGGGACTAGTTGCCTACGAGCAGTACTTC
.	TRBJ1-1	TRBV6-5	15	.	CASSYSGGPNTEAFF	TGTGCCAGCAGTTACTCTGGGGGGCCGAACACTGAAGCTTTCTTT
.	TRBJ2-3	TRBV30	11	.	CAWSVTDTQYF	TGTGCCTGGAGTGTCACAGATACGCAGTATTTT
.	TRBJ2-1	TRBV19	20	.	CASSILLLPPPGQADDEQFF	TGTGCCAGTAGTATTTTGTTGTTGCCGCCCCCGGGACAAGCCGACGATGAGCAGTTCTTC
TRBD2	TRBJ2-1	TRBV24-1	16	.	CATSDRTSGSYNEQFF	TGTGCCACCAGTGACCGGACTAGCGGCTCATACAATGAGCAGTTCTTC
TRBD2	TRBJ2-3	TRBV30	13	.	CAWSQRESDTQYF	TGTGCCTGGAGTCAGCGGGAGTCAGATACGCAGTATTTT
.	TRBJ1-6	TRBV5-1	14	.	CASSPGTGRSPLHF	TGCGCCAGCAGCCCCGGGACTGGCAGATCACCCCTCCACTTT
.	TRBJ2-2	TRBV3-1/TRBV3-2	15	.	CASRAQAVNTGELFF	TGTGCCAGCAGGGCACAGGCCGTGAACACCGGGGAGCTGTTTTTT
.	TRBJ2-5	TRBV11-3	16	.	CASSSSKAGWVETQYF	TGTGCCAGCAGCTCCTCCAAAGCGGGTTGGGTGGAGACCCAGTACTTC
TRBD2	TRBJ2-3	TRBV9	16	.	CASSVGPGGNEDTQYF	TGTGCCAGCAGCGTAGGGCCGGGGGGAAACGAAGATACGCAGTATTTT
.	TRBJ2-3	TRBV5-4	14	.	CASRDQPTTDTQYF	TGTGCCAGCAGGGATCAGCCCACCACAGATACGCAGTATTTT
.	TRBJ2-7	TRBV3-1/TRBV3-2	13	.	CASRHGTLGEQYF	TGTGCCAGCAGGCACGGCACCCTAGGCGAGCAGTACTTC
.	TRBJ1-5	TRBV27	14	.	CASSLRGPNQPQHF	TGTGCCAGCAGTTTAAGGGGACCCAATCAGCCCCAGCATTTT
TRBD1	TRBJ2-7	TRBV27	15	.	CASSQQQGALGEQYF	TGTGCCAGCAGTCAGCAACAGGGGGCTCTAGGTGAGCAGTACTTC
.	TRBJ2-2	TRBV19	14	.	CASISQGNTGELFF	TGTGCCAGTATTTCTCAGGGGAACACCGGGGAGCTGTTTTTT
.	TRBJ2-6	TRBV5-1	18	.	CASSLQGLAISGANVLTF	TGCGCCAGCAGCTTACAGGGTCTCGCCATCTCTGGGGCCAACGTCCTGACTTTC
TRBD1	TRBJ1-5	TRBV4-1	16	.	CASSLYLTGGDQPQHF	TGCGCCAGCAGCCTTTATTTGACAGGGGGGGATCAGCCCCAGCATTTT
TRBD1	TRBJ2-7	TRBV27	13	medium-sized	CASRTGKSYEQYF	TGTGCCAGCAGGACAGGGAAATCCTACGAGCAGTACTTC
.	TRBJ2-3	TRBV12-3/TRBV12-4	12	.	CASSRGSDTQYF	TGTGCCAGCAGCCGGGGGTCAGATACGCAGTATTTT
TRBD1	TRBJ2-3	TRBV27	15	.	CASSLRTGRPDTQYF	TGTGCCAGCAGTTTACGGACAGGGAGGCCAGATACGCAGTATTTT
.	TRBJ2-1	TRBV19	10	.	CASGGNEQFF	TGTGCCAGTGGGGGGAATGAGCAGTTCTTC
.	TRBJ1-4	TRBV28	15	.	CASYPFRVTNEKLFF	TGTGCCAGCTACCCTTTCAGGGTCACAAATGAAAAACTGTTTTTT
.	TRBJ2-7	TRBV11-2	14	.	CASSGHSNPYEQYF	TGTGCCAGCAGCGGGCATAGTAACCCCTACGAGCAGTACTTC
.	TRBJ2-5	TRBV7-3	15	.	CASSPYTGGLETQYF	TGTGCCAGCAGCCCGTACACGGGTGGCTTGGAGACCCAGTACTTC
TRBD1	TRBJ1-6	TRBV2	14	.	CASTGDRANSPLHF	TGTGCCAGCACAGGGGACAGGGCTAATTCACCCCTCCACTTT
.	TRBJ1-3	TRBV2	15	.	CASSEGDHSGNTIYF	TGTGCCAGCAGTGAGGGGGACCACTCTGGAAACACCATATATTTT
TRBD1	TRBJ1-5	TRBV20-1	14	.	CSASRTGGIQPQHF	TGCAGTGCTAGTAGGACAGGGGGCATTCAGCCCCAGCATTTT
.	TRBJ1-5	TRBV21-1	18	.	CASNKHSEAGSSNQPQHF	TGTGCCAGCAACAAACACAGTGAGGCAGGGAGCAGCAATCAGCCCCAGCATTTT
.	TRBJ2-7	TRBV7-2	14	.	CASSLDPGAYEQYF	TGTGCCAGCAGCTTAGATCCGGGGGCCTACGAGCAGTACTTC
TRBD2	TRBJ2-1	TRBV5-1	14	.	CASSLGTSGDEQFF	TGCGCCAGCAGCTTGGGGACTAGCGGGGATGAGCAGTTCTTC
TRBD1	TRBJ1-4	TRBV5-1	14	.	CASSLTGADEKLFF	TGCGCCAGCAGCTTGACAGGGGCGGATGAAAAACTGTTTTTT
TRBD2	TRBJ2-1	TRBV5-1	16	.	CASSLGLAGGGNEQFF	TGCGCCAGCAGCTTGGGCCTAGCGGGAGGGGGTAATGAGCAGTTCTTC
.	TRBJ2-3	TRBV20-1	11	.	CSARAASPQYF	TGCAGTGCTAGGGCGGCTTCCCCGCAGTATTTT
.	TRBJ2-3	TRBV2	16	.	CASSEIYTGRADTQYF	TGTGCCAGCAGTGAAATTTATACAGGCCGGGCAGATACGCAGTATTTT
TRBD1	TRBJ2-3	TRBV18	15	.	CASSRDRDSTDTQYF	TGTGCCAGCTCACGGGACAGGGACAGCACAGATACGCAGTATTTT
TRBD1	TRBJ2-2	TRBV6-5	15	.	CASRSDRVDTGELFF	TGTGCCAGCAGATCCGACAGGGTGGACACCGGGGAGCTGTTTTTT
TRBD2	TRBJ2-7	TRBV5-4	18	.	CASSLTIGLAGGRFEQYF	TGTGCCAGCAGCTTGACGATTGGGCTAGCGGGAGGGCGGTTCGAGCAGTACTTC
.	TRBJ2-1	TRBV4-1	11	.	CASRREYEQFF	TGCGCCAGCAGGAGGGAGTATGAGCAGTTCTTC
.	TRBJ1-5	TRBV6-5	12	.	CASSQFNQPQHF	TGTGCCAGCAGCCAGTTTAATCAGCCCCAGCATTTT
.	TRBJ2-3	TRBV15	15	.	CATSRDTSFPDTQYF	TGTGCCACCAGCAGAGATACCTCCTTCCCAGATACGCAGTATTTT
TRBD2	TRBJ2-7	TRBV28	14	.	CASSLIGLGYEQYF	TGTGCCAGCAGTTTAATAGGACTAGGCTACGAGCAGTACTTC
TRBD1	TRBJ2-1	TRBV6-5	15	.	CASSSKTGRGYEQFF	TGTGCCAGCAGTTCGAAGACAGGGCGAGGTTATGAGCAGTTCTTC
.	TRBJ2-1	TRBV5-1	12	.	CASSLDEGEQFF	TGCGCCAGCAGCTTAGACGAGGGTGAGCAGTTCTTC
.	TRBJ2-1	TRBV6-5	12	.	CASSLGTGEQFF	TGTGCCAGCAGTTTGGGTACCGGGGAGCAGTTCTTC
TRBD1	TRBJ1-4	TRBV28	15	.	CASSLGDRPSQKLFF	TGTGCCAGCAGTTTGGGGGACAGGCCCTCCCAAAAACTGTTTTTT
.	TRBJ2-7	TRBV3-1/TRBV3-2	16	once	CASSLSGTGASYEQYF	TGTGCCAGCAGCTTATCCGGGACTGGGGCCTCCTACGAGCAGTACTTC
TRBD2	TRBJ2-1	TRBV6-5	14	.	CASRTEGGRGEQFF	TGTGCCAGCCGTACGGAGGGCGGGAGGGGTGAGCAGTTCTTC
.	TRBJ1-3	TRBV4-1	17	.	CASSQDRTDHSGNTIYF	TGCGCCAGCAGCCAAGATCGGACAGACCACTCTGGAAACACCATATATTTT
.	TRBJ1-2	TRBV5-1	12	.	CASSLDGGGYTF	TGCGCCAGCAGCCTTGACGGGGGCGGCTACACCTTC
TRBD1	TRBJ2-7	TRBV29-1	16	.	CSVDGTGGYLDYEQYF	TGCAGCGTTGATGGGACAGGGGGGTACCTGGACTACGAGCAGTACTTC
.	TRBJ2-2	TRBV12-3/TRBV12-4	11	.	CATHGPGELFF	TGTGCCACCCATGGCCCCGGGGAGCTGTTTTTT
.	TRBJ1-3	TRBV29-1	14	few	CSVGDLDPGNTIYF	TGCAGCGTTGGGGACCTGGACCCTGGAAACACCATATATTTT
.	TRBJ1-5	TRBV2	14	.	CASSELNSNQPQHF	TGTGCCAGCAGTGAGCTCAATAGCAATCAGCCCCAGCATTTT
.	TRBJ1-1	TRBV3-1/TRBV3-2	15	.	CASSHPGTENTEAFF	TGTGCCAGCAGCCACCCCGGGACCGAGAACACTGAAGCTTTCTTT
.	TRBJ2-3	TRBV6-5	15	.	CASSYFLESTDTQYF	TGTGCCAGCAGTTACTTCCTGGAGAGCACAGATACGCAGTATTTT